Detailed here is one T cell receptor (beta chain). Antigen: not known. The V gene's germline CDR1 is SGDLS and CDR2 YYNGEE. V lost 5 bases, J lost 10 bases, and 22 bases lay in between. This CDR3 is built from 15 residues. This sample was included in a study of T cells in localized non-small cell lung cancer. The data were produced by immunoSEQ multiplex PCR, yet TCRdb's version contains in-frame clones alone and is incomplete. The table lists roughly 10,000 clones, about 92% of them singletons, with 7.5% in the top ten. Broader study findings: Heterogeneity within the tumor remains possible, as just one region underwent sequencing.

The TCR comes from a woman between 35 and 70 years old with stage I squamous cell lung carcinoma. The sequenced sample was peripheral blood, obtained before any cancer treatment. The chain has TRBV9 and TRBJ2-4; tentatively, D is TRBD1 or TRBD2 (5 bases each). CDR3 in amino acids: CASSTSGTTGEIQYF. The DNA for the CDR3 is TGTGCCAGCAGTACATCCGGGACCACCGGGGAAATTCAGTACTTC.